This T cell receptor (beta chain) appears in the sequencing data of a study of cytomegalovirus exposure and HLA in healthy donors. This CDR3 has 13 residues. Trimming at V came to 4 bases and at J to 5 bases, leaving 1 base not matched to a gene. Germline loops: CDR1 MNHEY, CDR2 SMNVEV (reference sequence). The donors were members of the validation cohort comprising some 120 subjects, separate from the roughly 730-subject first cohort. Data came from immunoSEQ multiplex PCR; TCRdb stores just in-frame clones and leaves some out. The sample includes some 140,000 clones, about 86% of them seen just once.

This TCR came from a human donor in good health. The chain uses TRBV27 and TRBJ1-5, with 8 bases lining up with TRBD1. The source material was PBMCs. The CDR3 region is CASSYRGDQPQHF. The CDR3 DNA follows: TGTGCCAGCAGTTACAGGGGGGATCAGCCCCAGCATTTT.